This T cell receptor (beta chain) appears in the sequencing data of a study of T cell repertoires in cytomegalovirus infection. Study in general: Both a matching HLA type and CMV infection were indicated by public TCR beta signatures. Study results and caveats: HLA-C-restricted, CMV-specific TCR beta clonotypes were dominant ex vivo. Of the TCR beta families, the public ones yielded a cumulative frequency that identified carriers of CMV plus the relevant HLA.

J lost 5 bases, V lost 1 base, and 8 bases had no gene match. The CDR3 has 18 residues. Germline lookup yields CDR1 LGHNA and CDR2 YNFKEQ. One entry per CDR3 protein results from TCRdb running MiXCR on the reads. The table shows approximately 750,000 distinct CDR3 sequences, with about a third occurring only once. This clonotype was observed a few times. Its antigen is not identified. The sample comprised PBMCs. The sequence derives from a human donor in good health (CMV status not recorded). Some clones in this sample may be carry-over from other donors' samples. The chain uses TRBV4-2 and TRBJ2-1; 13 positions match TRBD2. The CDR3 is CASSQGMGLAGLNNEQFF. The CDR3 DNA sequence: TGTGCCAGCAGCCAAGGGATGGGACTAGCGGGGCTTAACAATGAGCAGTTCTTC.